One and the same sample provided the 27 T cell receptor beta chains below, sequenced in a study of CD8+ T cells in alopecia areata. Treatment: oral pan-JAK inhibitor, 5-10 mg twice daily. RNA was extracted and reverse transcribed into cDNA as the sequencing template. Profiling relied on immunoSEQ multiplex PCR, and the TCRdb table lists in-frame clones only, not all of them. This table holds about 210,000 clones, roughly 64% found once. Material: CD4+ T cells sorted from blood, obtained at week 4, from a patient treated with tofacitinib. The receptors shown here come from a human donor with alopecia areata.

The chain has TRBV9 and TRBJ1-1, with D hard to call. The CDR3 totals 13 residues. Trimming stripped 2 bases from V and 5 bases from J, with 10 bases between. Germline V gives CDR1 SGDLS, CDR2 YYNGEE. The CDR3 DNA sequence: TGTGCCAGCAGCGTTTTGGGGTCAACTGAAGCTTTCTTT. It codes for CASSVLGSTEAFF.

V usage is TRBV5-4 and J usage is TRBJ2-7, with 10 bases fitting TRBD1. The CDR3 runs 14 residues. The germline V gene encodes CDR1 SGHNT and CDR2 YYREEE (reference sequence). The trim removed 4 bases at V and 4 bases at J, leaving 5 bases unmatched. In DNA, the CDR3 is TGTGCCAGCAGCCCTCCGGGACAGGGGTACGAGCAGTACTTC. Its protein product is CASSPPGQGYEQYF.

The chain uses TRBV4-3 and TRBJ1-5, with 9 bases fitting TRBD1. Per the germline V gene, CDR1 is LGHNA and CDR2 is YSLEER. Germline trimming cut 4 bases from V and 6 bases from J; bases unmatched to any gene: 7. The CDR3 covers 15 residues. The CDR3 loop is CASSRDRAGIQPQHF. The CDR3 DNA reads TGCGCCAGCAGCCGGGACAGGGCGGGGATTCAGCCCCAGCATTTT.

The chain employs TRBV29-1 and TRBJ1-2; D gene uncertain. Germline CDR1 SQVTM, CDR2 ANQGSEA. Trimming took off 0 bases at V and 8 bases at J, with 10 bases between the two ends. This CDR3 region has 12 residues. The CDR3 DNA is TGCAGCGTTGAAGAGGTTGGTTGGGGCTACACCTTC. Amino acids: CSVEEVGWGYTF.

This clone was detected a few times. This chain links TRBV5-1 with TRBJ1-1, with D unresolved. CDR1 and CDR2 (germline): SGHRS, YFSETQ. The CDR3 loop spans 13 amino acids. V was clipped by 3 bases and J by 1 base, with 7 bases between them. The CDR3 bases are TGCGCCAGCAGCTCGACATGGAACACTGAAGCTTTCTTT. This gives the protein CASSSTWNTEAFF.

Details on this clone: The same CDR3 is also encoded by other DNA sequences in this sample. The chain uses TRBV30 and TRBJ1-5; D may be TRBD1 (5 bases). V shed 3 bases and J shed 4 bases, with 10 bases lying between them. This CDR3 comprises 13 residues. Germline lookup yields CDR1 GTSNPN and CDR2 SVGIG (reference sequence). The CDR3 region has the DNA TGTGCCTGGAGCAGGGACTCTAATCAGCCCCAGCATTTT. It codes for CAWSRDSNQPQHF.

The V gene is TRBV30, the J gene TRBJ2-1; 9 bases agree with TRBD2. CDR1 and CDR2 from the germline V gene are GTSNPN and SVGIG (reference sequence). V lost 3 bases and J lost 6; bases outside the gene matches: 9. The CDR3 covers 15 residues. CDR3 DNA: TGTGCCTGGAGCCCCCTAGCGGGACCTTTCAATGAGCAGTTCTTC. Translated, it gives CAWSPLAGPFNEQFF.

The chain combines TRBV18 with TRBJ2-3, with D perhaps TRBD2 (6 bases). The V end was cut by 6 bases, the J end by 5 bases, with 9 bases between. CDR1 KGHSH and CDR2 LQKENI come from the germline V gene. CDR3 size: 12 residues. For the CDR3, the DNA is TGTGCCAGCTCCCCCGGGGGAGATACGCAGTATTTT. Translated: CASSPGGDTQYF.

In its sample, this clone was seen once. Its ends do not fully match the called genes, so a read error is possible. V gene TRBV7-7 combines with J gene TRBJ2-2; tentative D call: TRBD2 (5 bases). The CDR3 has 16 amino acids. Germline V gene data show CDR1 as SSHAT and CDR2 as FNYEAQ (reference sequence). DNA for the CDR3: TGTGCTAGCAGCTCAACTCCTCACCCCGGGGCCGGGGAGCTGTTTTTT. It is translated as CASSSTPHPGAGELFF. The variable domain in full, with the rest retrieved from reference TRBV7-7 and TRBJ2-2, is GAGVSQSPRYKVTKRGQDVTLRCDPISSHATLYWYQQALGQGPEFLTYFNYEAQPDKSGLPSDRFSAERPEGSISTLTIQRTEQRDSAMYRCASSSTPHPGAGELFFGEGSRLTVL.

The CDR3 DNA sequence: TGTGCCAGCAGTCAAACAGGGGGGGATTCACCCCTCCACTTT. Amino acid sequence: CASSQTGGDSPLHF. The chain is built from TRBV27 and TRBJ1-6, with TRBD1 matching over 8 bases. Germline lookup yields CDR1 MNHEY and CDR2 SMNVEV (reference sequence). V shed 5 bases, J shed 8 bases, and the junction held 5 bases outside the gene matches. The CDR3 has 14 amino acids.

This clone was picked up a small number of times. CDR3 in amino acids: CSAIGVGQGAYGYTF. The CDR3 nucleotides are TGCAGCGCCATCGGGGTCGGACAGGGGGCCTATGGCTACACCTTC. The chain links TRBV29-1 to TRBJ1-2, with 11 bases aligning to TRBD1. The CDR3 consists of 15 residues. Germline CDR1 SQVTM, CDR2 ANQGSEA. Trimming took 7 bases from V and 4 from J; bases not matched to a gene: 11.

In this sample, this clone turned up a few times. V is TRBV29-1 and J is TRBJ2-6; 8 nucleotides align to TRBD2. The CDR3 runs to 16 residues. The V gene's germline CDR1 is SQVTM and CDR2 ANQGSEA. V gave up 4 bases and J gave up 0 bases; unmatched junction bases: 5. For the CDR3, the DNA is TGCAGCGTTGCGGGCGGGGGGCCCTCTGGGGCCAACGTCCTGACTTTC. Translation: CSVAGGGPSGANVLTF.

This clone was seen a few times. The CDR3 sequence: CASRNSGANVLTF. DNA for the CDR3: TGTGCCAGCAGAAACTCTGGGGCCAACGTCCTGACTTTC. The genes are TRBV6-5 and TRBJ2-6, with D uncertain. Germline CDR1 is MNHEY and CDR2 is SVGAGI. V dropped 6 bases and J dropped 0 bases, with 3 bases sitting between them. The CDR3 extends over 13 amino acids.

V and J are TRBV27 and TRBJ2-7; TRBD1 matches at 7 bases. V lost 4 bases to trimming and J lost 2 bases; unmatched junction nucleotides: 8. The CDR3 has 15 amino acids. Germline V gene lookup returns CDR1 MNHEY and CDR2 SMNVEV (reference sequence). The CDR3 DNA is TGTGCCAGCAGTTGGGGCATCGACAGGGCCTACGAGCAGTACTTC. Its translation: CASSWGIDRAYEQYF.

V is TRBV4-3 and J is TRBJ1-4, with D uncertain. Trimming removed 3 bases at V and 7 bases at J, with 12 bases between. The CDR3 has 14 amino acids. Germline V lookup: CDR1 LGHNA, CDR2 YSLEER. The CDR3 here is CASSQGRATEKLFF. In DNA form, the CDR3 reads TGCGCCAGCAGCCAGGGGAGGGCAACTGAAAAACTGTTTTTT.

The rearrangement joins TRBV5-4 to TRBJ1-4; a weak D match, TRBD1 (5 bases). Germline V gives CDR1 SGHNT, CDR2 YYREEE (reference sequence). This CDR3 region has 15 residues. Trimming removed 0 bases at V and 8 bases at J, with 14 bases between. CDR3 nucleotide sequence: TGTGCCAGCAGCTTGGAGCAGGGAAGCCTGGAAAAACTGTTTTTT. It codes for CASSLEQGSLEKLFF.

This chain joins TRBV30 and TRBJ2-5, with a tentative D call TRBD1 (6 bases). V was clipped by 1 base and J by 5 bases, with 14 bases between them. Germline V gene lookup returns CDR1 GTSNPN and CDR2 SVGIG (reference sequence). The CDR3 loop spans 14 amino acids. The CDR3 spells CAWSGVWGQETQYF. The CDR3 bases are TGTGCCTGGAGTGGAGTTTGGGGGCAGGAGACCCAGTACTTC.

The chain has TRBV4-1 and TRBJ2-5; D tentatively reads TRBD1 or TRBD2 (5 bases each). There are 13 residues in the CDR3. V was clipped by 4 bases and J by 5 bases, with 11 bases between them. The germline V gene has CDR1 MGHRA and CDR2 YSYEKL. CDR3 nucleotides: TGCGCCAGCAGCCGAGCCTGGGGGGAGACCCAGTACTTC. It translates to CASSRAWGETQYF.

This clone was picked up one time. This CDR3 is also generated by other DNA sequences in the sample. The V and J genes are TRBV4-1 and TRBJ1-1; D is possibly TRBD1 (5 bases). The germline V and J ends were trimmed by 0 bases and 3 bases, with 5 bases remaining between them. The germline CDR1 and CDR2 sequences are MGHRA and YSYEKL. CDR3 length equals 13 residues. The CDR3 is CASSQDRDTEAFF. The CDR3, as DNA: TGCGCCAGCAGCCAAGACAGGGACACTGAAGCTTTCTTT.

The CDR3 loop is CASSEGGLSGNTIYF. The CDR3 DNA follows: TGTGCCAGCAGTGAAGGGGGGCTATCTGGAAACACCATATATTTT. This chain links TRBV6-1 with TRBJ1-3, with D possibly being TRBD1 (6 bases). The germline V gene has CDR1 MNHNS and CDR2 SASEGT. Trimming shortened V by 1 base and J by 1 base, and 8 bases separated the two germline ends. The CDR3 contains 15 residues.

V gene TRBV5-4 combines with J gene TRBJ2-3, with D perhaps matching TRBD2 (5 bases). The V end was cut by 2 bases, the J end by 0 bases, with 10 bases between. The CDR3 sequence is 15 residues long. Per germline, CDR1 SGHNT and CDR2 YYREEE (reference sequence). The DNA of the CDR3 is TGTGCCAGCAGCTTAGAGACGGGGAGCACAGATACGCAGTATTTT. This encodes CASSLETGSTDTQYF.

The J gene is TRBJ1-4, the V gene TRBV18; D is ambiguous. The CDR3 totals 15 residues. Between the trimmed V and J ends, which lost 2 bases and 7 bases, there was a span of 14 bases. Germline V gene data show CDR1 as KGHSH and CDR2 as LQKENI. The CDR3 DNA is TGTGCCAGCTCACCATCGTCCCTAAGTCGTGAAAAACTGTTTTTT. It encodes CASSPSSLSREKLFF.

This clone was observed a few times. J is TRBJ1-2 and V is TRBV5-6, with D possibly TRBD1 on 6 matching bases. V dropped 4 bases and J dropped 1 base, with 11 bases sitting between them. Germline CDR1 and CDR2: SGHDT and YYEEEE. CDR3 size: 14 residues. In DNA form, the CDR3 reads TGTGCCAGCAGCGCCACAGGGTTTAACTATGGCTACACCTTC. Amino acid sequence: CASSATGFNYGYTF.

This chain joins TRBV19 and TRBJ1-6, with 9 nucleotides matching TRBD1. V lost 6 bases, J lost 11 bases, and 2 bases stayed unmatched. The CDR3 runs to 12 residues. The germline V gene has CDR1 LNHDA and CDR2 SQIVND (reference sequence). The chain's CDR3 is CASRGQGAPLHF. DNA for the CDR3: TGTGCCAGTAGGGGACAGGGCGCACCCCTCCACTTT.

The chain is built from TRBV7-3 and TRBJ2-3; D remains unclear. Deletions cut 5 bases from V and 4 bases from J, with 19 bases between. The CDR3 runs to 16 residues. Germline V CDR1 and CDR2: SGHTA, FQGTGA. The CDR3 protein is CASSQHGSLLSDTQYF. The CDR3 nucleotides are TGTGCCAGCAGCCAACACGGATCGCTCCTTTCAGATACGCAGTATTTT.

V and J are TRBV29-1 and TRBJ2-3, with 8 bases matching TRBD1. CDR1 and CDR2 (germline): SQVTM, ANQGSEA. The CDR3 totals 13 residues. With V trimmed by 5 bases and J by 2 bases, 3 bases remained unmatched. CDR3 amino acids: CSVRTGPTDTQYF. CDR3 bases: TGCAGCGTTAGGACAGGGCCCACAGATACGCAGTATTTT.

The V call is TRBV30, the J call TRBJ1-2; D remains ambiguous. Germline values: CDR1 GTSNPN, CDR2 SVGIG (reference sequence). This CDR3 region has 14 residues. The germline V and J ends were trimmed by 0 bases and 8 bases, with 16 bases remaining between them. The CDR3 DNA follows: TGTGCCTGGAGTGTAGGGTACAAGGTGAACGGCTACACCTTC. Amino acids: CAWSVGYKVNGYTF.